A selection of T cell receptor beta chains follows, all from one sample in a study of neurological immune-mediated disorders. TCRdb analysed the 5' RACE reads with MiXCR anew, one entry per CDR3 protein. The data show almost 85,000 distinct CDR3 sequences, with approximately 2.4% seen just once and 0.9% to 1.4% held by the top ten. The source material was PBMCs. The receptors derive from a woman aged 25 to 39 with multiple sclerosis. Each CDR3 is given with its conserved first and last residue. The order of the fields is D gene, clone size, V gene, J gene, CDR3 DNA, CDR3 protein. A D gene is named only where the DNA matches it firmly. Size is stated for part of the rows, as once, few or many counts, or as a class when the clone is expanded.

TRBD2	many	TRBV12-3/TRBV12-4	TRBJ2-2	TGTGCCAGCACCCTCGGCGGGAGGCTAACGAACACCGGGGAGCTGTTTTTT	CASTLGGRLTNTGELFF
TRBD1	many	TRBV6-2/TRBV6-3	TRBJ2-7	TGTGCCAGCAGTTTGTCGGGACAGGGTTTCTACGAGCAGTACTTC	CASSLSGQGFYEQYF
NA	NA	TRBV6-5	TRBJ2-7	TGTGCCAGCAGTTACAGCTCCCTGAGCGGTTCCTACGAGCAGTACTTC	CASSYSSLSGSYEQYF
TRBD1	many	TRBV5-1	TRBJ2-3	TGCGCCAGCAGCTCACAGGGGGCGGAAGATACGCAGTATTTT	CASSSQGAEDTQYF
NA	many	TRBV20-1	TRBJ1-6	TGCAGTGCTAGAGATCTAGTTACAGGGTGGGGGGATTCACCCCTCCACTTT	CSARDLVTGWGDSPLHF
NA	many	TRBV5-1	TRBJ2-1	TGCGCCAGCAGCTTAAGCGACTCCAATGAGCAGTTCTTC	CASSLSDSNEQFF
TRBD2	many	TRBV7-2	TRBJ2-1	TGTGCCAGCAGCTTAGGAGCTGCGGGAGGGGACAATGAGCAGTTCTTC	CASSLGAAGGDNEQFF
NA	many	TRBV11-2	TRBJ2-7	TGTGCCAGCAGCCCCCAGCATGGGGTCGACGAGCAGTACTTC	CASSPQHGVDEQYF
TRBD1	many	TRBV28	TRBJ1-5	TGTGCCAGCAGTTTTGGGACAGGGGGCAATCAGCCCCAGCATTTT	CASSFGTGGNQPQHF
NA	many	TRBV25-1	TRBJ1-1	TGTGCCAGCAGCCCGCTAAAAGGTAGAACTGAAGCTTTCTTT	CASSPLKGRTEAFF
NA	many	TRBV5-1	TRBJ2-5	TGCGCCAGCAGCTTGTTAGCGTGGGGAGAGACCCAGTACTTC	CASSLLAWGETQYF
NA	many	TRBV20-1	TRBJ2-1	TGCAGTGCCAAACTAGCCTACAATGAGCAGTTCTTC	CSAKLAYNEQFF
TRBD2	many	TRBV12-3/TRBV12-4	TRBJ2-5	TGTGCCAGCAGTCCCGGGACTAGCGGGAGGAAGGAGACCCAGTACTTC	CASSPGTSGRKETQYF
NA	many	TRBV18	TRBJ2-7	TGTGCCAGCTCACCAAAGGAACGCTACGAGCAGTACTTC	CASSPKERYEQYF
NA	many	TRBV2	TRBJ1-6	TGTGCCAGCAGCATGAACAGACCAAATAATTCACCCCTCCACTTT	CASSMNRPNNSPLHF
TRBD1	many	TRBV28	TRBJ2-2	TGTGCCAGCAGTTTATGGGGGACAGGGCCGAACACCGGGGAGCTGTTTTTT	CASSLWGTGPNTGELFF
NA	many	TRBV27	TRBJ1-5	TGTGCCAGCAGCTGGAGAGGGGCGAACAATCAGCCCCAGCATTTT	CASSWRGANNQPQHF
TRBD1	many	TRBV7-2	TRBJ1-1	TGTGCCAGCAGCTTGACGGGACAGGTCGCGACTGAAGCTTTCTTT	CASSLTGQVATEAFF
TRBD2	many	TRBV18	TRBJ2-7	TGTGCCAGCGAGGCGGGGGGGTCCTACGAGCAGTACTTC	CASEAGGSYEQYF
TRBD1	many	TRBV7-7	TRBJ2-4	TGTGCCAGCAGCCGGGACAGTCACATTCAGTACTTC	CASSRDSHIQYF
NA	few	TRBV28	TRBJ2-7	TGTGCCACCACCTTCCCGAAAGCTCCCTACGAGCAGTACTTC	CATTFPKAPYEQYF
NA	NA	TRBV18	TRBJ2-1	TGTGCCAGCTCACCAACAGCGGTTAGCTCCTACAATGAGCAGTTCTTC	CASSPTAVSSYNEQFF
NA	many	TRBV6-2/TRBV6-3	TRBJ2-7	TGTGCCAGCAGTTACACCCGGTGGACCTACGAGCAGTACTTC	CASSYTRWTYEQYF
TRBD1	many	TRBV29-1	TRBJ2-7	TGCAGCGTGGGAGGACAGGGAAGGTACGAGCAGTACTTC	CSVGGQGRYEQYF
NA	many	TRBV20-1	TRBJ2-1	TGCAGTGCTAGTCGCGGGGCACCCTACAATGAGCAGTTCTTC	CSASRGAPYNEQFF
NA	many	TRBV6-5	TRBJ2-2	TGTGCCAGCAACCCCGGGGCGGGATTATTGGGCGGGGAGCTGTTTTTT	CASNPGAGLLGGELFF
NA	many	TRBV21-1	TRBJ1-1	TGTGCCAGCAGCGAAGGAGGGGGGCGATATTTTATGAACACTGAAGCTTTCTTT	CASSEGGGRYFMNTEAFF
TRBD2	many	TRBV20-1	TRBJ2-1	TGCAGTGCTAGGCGGGAGGGATACAATGAGCAGTTCTTC	CSARREGYNEQFF
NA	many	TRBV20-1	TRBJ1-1	TGCAGTGCTAGGCTTGGGGGTTTCACTGAAGCTTTCTTT	CSARLGGFTEAFF
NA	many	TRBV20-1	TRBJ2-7	TGCAGTGCTAGAATTAGTCCATACGAGCAGTACTTC	CSARISPYEQYF
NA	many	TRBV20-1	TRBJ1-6	TGCAGTGCTTTAGGGGGTACTTCACCCCTCCACTTT	CSALGGTSPLHF
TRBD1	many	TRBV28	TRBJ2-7	TGTGCCAGCAGTCTGACAGGGGGATCCTACGAGCAGTACTTC	CASSLTGGSYEQYF
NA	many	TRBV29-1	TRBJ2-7	TGCAGCGTTGAAACCGCCTACGAGCAGTACTTC	CSVETAYEQYF
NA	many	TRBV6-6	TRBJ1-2	TGTGCCAGCAGTGACGACAGCTACCTCGGCTACACCTTC	CASSDDSYLGYTF
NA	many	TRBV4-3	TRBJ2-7	TGCGCCAGCAGCCAAGATCGGCTGAACTACGAGCAGTACTTC	CASSQDRLNYEQYF
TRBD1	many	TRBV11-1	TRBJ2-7	TGTGCCAGCAGCGCACAGGGGGGAACCTACGAGCAGTACTTC	CASSAQGGTYEQYF
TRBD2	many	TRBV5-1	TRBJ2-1	TGCGCCAGCAAGGCAATAGCGGGGGGGCGCTACAATGAGCAGTTCTTC	CASKAIAGGRYNEQFF
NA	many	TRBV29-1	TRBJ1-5	TGCAGCGTTGAAGACCAGGGCCAGCCCCAGCATTTT	CSVEDQGQPQHF
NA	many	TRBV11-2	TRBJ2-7	TGTGCCAGCAGCTTAGGGGACGGAGCCTACGAGCAGTACTTC	CASSLGDGAYEQYF
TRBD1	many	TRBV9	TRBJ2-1	TGTGCCAGCAGCTATTACGAGGGGACAGGGGCCTTCTTC	CASSYYEGTGAFF
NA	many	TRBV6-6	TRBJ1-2	TGTGCCAGCAGTTACTCGTGGGCAGGGTCCTATGGCTACACCTTC	CASSYSWAGSYGYTF
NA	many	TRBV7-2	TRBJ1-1	TGTGCCAGCAGCTTAGGAGGCGGAGCCCCGGGTGAAGCTTTCTTT	CASSLGGGAPGEAFF
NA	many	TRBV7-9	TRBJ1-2	TGTGCCAGCAGCTCGGACCCCTCCTCAGGCTACACCTTC	CASSSDPSSGYTF
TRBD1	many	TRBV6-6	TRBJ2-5	TGTGCCAGCAGTAAGGGACAGGGGGCGCCGGAGACCCAGTACTTC	CASSKGQGAPETQYF
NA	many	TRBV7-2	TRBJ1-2	TGTGCCAGCAGCCCACCCGGGACGGGCTATGGCTACACCTTC	CASSPPGTGYGYTF
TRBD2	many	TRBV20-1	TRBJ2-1	TGCAGTGCAGAATCGGCGGGAGGCTACAATGAGCAGTTCTTC	CSAESAGGYNEQFF
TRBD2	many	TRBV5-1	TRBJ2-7	TGCGCCAGCAGCCCGGGACTAGCGAGAGAGCAGTACTTC	CASSPGLAREQYF
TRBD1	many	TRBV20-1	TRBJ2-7	TGCAGTGTCCCCGGGACAGGGGGACACGAGCAGTACTTC	CSVPGTGGHEQYF
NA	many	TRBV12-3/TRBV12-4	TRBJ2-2	TGTGCCAGCATCCCGGGAGAAAACACCGGGGAGCTGTTTTTT	CASIPGENTGELFF
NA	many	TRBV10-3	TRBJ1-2	TGTGCCATCAGTGAGAACCTCGAGATCTATGGCTACACCTTC	CAISENLEIYGYTF
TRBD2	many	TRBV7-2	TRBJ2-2	TGTGCCAGCACGGGGGGGAGCCACACCGGGGAGCTGTTTTTT	CASTGGSHTGELFF
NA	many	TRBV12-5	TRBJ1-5	TGTGCTAGTGGTTTAGAGGTTAGCAATCAGCCCCAGCATTTT	CASGLEVSNQPQHF
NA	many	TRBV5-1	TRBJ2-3	TGCGCCAGCAGCCCCGGGACTCCAGATACGCAGTATTTT	CASSPGTPDTQYF
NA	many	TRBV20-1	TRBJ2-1	TGCAGTGCTAGAGAGGGGGGCGATGAGCAGTTCTTC	CSAREGGDEQFF
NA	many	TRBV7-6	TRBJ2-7	TGTGCCAGCAGCTCGGAGGGTCGAGGGGCATACGAGCAGTACTTC	CASSSEGRGAYEQYF
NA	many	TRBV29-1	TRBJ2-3	TGCAGCGTCTTAATTCGGGAAGATACGCAGTATTTT	CSVLIREDTQYF
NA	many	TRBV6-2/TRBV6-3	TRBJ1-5	TGTGCCAGCACCCCCCAGTTTTCAAATCAGCCCCAGCATTTT	CASTPQFSNQPQHF
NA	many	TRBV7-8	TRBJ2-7	TGTGCCAGCAGCTTAGAATCCGGGGCCCAGCTCTACGAGCAGTACTTC	CASSLESGAQLYEQYF
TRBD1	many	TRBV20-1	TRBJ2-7	TGCAGTGCCGGTAGGACAGGTTCCTACGAGCAGTACTTC	CSAGRTGSYEQYF
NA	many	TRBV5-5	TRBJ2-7	TGTGCCAGCAGCTTTCTCTACGAGCAGTACTTC	CASSFLYEQYF